The 26 T cell receptor beta chains below come from one sample, sequenced in a study of shared T cell receptors in the human thymus. The assay was immunoSEQ multiplex PCR, and TCRdb's table has in-frame clones only and misses some. This table has hundreds of thousands of clones, 70% to 90% appearing once. These same records also appear under a second study, on human thymus T cells.

Input material: thymocytes. The receptors stem from a boy under three years old with a congenital heart defect.

The V and J genes are TRBV27 and TRBJ2-7; D gene uncertain. This CDR3 comprises 13 residues. Deletions cut 2 bases from V and 6 bases from J, with 11 bases between. Looked up from germline, CDR1 is MNHEY and CDR2 is SMNVEV (reference sequence). In nucleotides, the CDR3 is TGTGCCAGCAGTTTAGATTTTGGCGGCGAGCAGTACTTC. This sequence encodes CASSLDFGGEQYF.

V gene TRBV5-1 combines with J gene TRBJ2-2, with 7 bases aligning to TRBD2. The length of the CDR3 is 13 residues. V lost 3 bases and J lost 6; bases outside the gene matches: 2. CDR1 and CDR2 from the germline V gene are SGHRS and YFSETQ. The CDR3 is CASSSTSAGELFF. Here the CDR3 DNA reads TGCGCCAGCAGCTCTACTAGCGCCGGGGAGCTGTTTTTT.

This clone was seen only once. V is TRBV28 and J is TRBJ1-6; 8 positions match TRBD1. The germline V gene has CDR1 MDHEN and CDR2 SYDVKM. V lost 4 bases, J lost 0 bases, and 20 bases stayed unmatched. The CDR3 contains 22 residues. The CDR3, as DNA: TGTGCCAGCAGTTCACTGGGACAGGAAATGGGGCGACTATCCTCCTATAATTCACCCCTCCACTTT. Protein product: CASSSLGQEMGRLSSYNSPLHF.

This chain connects TRBV5-1 to TRBJ1-1; the D is unclear. Trimming took 5 bases from V and 3 from J, leaving 8 bases between them. CDR3 length equals 12 residues. The germline CDR1 and CDR2 sequences are SGHRS and YFSETQ. The CDR3 here is CASRNIHTEAFF. The CDR3, as DNA: TGCGCCAGCAGAAATATTCACACTGAAGCTTTCTTT.

The chain joins TRBV6-5 to TRBJ2-7; tentatively, D is TRBD1 (6 bases). Trimming took 6 bases from V and 2 from J, leaving 11 bases between them. From germline, CDR1 is MNHEY and CDR2 SVGAGI. The CDR3 consists of 13 residues. CDR3 DNA: TGTGCCAGCAGAACAGGGCCCCCCTACGAGCAGTACTTC. It specifies CASRTGPPYEQYF.

The chain links TRBV29-1 to TRBJ1-4; D is unresolved. V was cut by 5 bases and J by 7 bases, with 11 bases left in between. The CDR3 is made up of 12 amino acids. CDR1 and CDR2 (germline): SQVTM, ANQGSEA. The CDR3 nucleotides are TGCAGCGTTTATTGGCGCGGTGAAAAACTGTTTTTT. Protein: CSVYWRGEKLFF.

This rearrangement joins TRBV7-9 to TRBJ2-3; tentatively, D is TRBD2 (6 bases). The CDR3 runs to 16 residues. The ends were cut back, 5 bases at V and 2 bases at J, with 17 bases in the middle. Germline V lookup: CDR1 SEHNR, CDR2 FQNEAQ (reference sequence). The CDR3 DNA reads TGTGCCAGCAGCGTTAACAGTGGAGGGAACACAGATACGCAGTATTTT. Its protein product is CASSVNSGGNTDTQYF.

This clone occurred once. The chain has TRBV5-4 and TRBJ2-3; D unclear. V was clipped by 0 bases and J by 1 base, with 18 bases between them. Germline CDR1 reads SGHNT; CDR2 reads YYREEE (reference sequence). The CDR3 covers 18 residues. CDR3 bases: TGTGCCAGCAGCTTGGTCGGCTCGTCGAGCGCACGCACAGATACGCAGTATTTT. Translating it yields CASSLVGSSSARTDTQYF.

The rearrangement joins TRBV9 to TRBJ2-7; possible D gene TRBD1, 6 bases. The V gene lost 1 base and the J gene lost 5 bases, with 16 bases spanning the gap. The CDR3 is 15 residues long. CDR1 SGDLS and CDR2 YYNGEE come from the germline V gene. The CDR3 bases are TGTGCCAGCAGCGTATCCGGGCAGGGGTTTGACGAGCAGTACTTC. This encodes CASSVSGQGFDEQYF.

This clone occurred once. The chain combines TRBV6-5 with TRBJ1-5; the D gene is possibly TRBD1 (5 bases). V was shortened by 2 bases and J by 5 bases, with 16 bases between the two germline ends. This CDR3 comprises 16 residues. Per germline, CDR1 MNHEY and CDR2 SVGAGI. CDR3 bases: TGTGCCAGCAGTTACCGACCCATTAAAGGGGATCAGCCCCAGCATTTT. It codes for CASSYRPIKGDQPQHF.

The chain recombines TRBV28 with TRBJ2-3, with D perhaps TRBD2 (6 bases). This CDR3 is built from 16 residues. The V gene's germline CDR1 is MDHEN and CDR2 SYDVKM. V was trimmed by 2 bases and J by 0 bases, leaving 12 bases between them. DNA for the CDR3: TGTGCCAGCAGTTTAGTAGCGGAACCTAGCACAGATACGCAGTATTTT. Its protein product is CASSLVAEPSTDTQYF.

The V and J genes are TRBV6-5 and TRBJ2-1; 10 bases map to TRBD2. Germline CDR1 MNHEY, CDR2 SVGAGI. CDR3 length: 16 residues. The V and J ends lost 0 bases and 7 bases, in that order; junction bases with no gene match: 6. CDR3 in amino acids: CASSYSLAGAHNEQFF. The CDR3 DNA reads TGTGCCAGCAGTTACTCGCTAGCGGGGGCGCATAATGAGCAGTTCTTC.

About this clone: Other DNA sequences from this sample encode an identical CDR3 as well. The chain recombines TRBV4-1 with TRBJ1-2; D unresolved. The germline V and J ends were trimmed by 0 bases and 5 bases, with 4 bases remaining between them. The length of the CDR3 is 12 residues. From germline, CDR1 is MGHRA and CDR2 YSYEKL. CDR3 sequence: CASSQDSYGYTF. DNA for the CDR3: TGCGCCAGCAGCCAAGATAGTTATGGCTACACCTTC.

The rearrangement uses TRBV4-1 and TRBJ1-4; maybe TRBD1 (5 bases). The CDR3 extends over 15 amino acids. Trimming took off 4 bases at V and 8 bases at J, with 17 bases between the two ends. Germline-derived CDR1 and CDR2 are MGHRA and YSYEKL. CDR3 in amino acids: CASSPVRRGREKLFF. For the CDR3, the DNA is TGCGCCAGCAGCCCTGTTAGAAGGGGCCGAGAAAAACTGTTTTTT.

This clone was observed a few times. The CDR3 DNA reads TGCGCCAGCAGCCAAGATCTCGACAGGAGGAACTACGAGCAGTACTTC. Its protein product is CASSQDLDRRNYEQYF. The chain recombines TRBV4-3 with TRBJ2-7; tentative D call: TRBD1 (6 bases). Between the trimmed V and J ends, which lost 0 bases and 3 bases, there was a span of 15 bases. CDR3 length: 16 residues. The V gene's germline CDR1 is LGHNA and CDR2 YSLEER.

This clone has only one observation. This rearrangement joins TRBV7-2 to TRBJ2-5, with 12 positions matching TRBD2. The CDR3 contains 18 residues. V dropped 5 bases and J dropped 5; count of bases not matched to a gene: 15. Germline assignment: CDR1 SGHTA and CDR2 FQGNSA. Here the CDR3 DNA reads TGTGCCAGCAGCCGCCTAGCGGGAGGGCCCTCGGGTTTGGAGACCCAGTACTTC. This encodes CASSRLAGGPSGLETQYF.

The CDR3 is CASSQPAGGQETQYF. The CDR3, as DNA: TGCGCCAGCAGCCAACCAGCGGGGGGACAAGAGACCCAGTACTTC. The rearrangement uses TRBV4-1 and TRBJ2-5, with 9 bases matching TRBD2. CDR3 size: 15 residues. The germline V gene encodes CDR1 MGHRA and CDR2 YSYEKL. V gave up 2 bases and J gave up 2 bases; unmatched junction bases: 3.

The J gene is TRBJ2-3, the V gene TRBV6-1; D is possibly TRBD2 (5 bases). Germline loops: CDR1 MNHNS, CDR2 SASEGT. V was trimmed by 3 bases and J by 5 bases, leaving 21 bases between them. The CDR3 is made up of 17 amino acids. The CDR3 region is CASSDVPGLGGGDTQYF. CDR3 nucleotides: TGTGCCAGCAGTGACGTCCCGGGCCTCGGCGGAGGAGATACGCAGTATTTT.

The chain uses TRBV5-4 and TRBJ1-2; D might be TRBD1 (5 bases). This CDR3 spans 15 amino acids. With 0 bases removed from V and 2 bases from J, the gap between germline ends came to 11 bases. CDR1 and CDR2 (germline): SGHNT, YYREEE (reference sequence). The CDR3 coding sequence is TGTGCCAGCAGCTTGGGGGGGGTTGGGAACTATGGCTACACCTTC. The encoded protein is CASSLGGVGNYGYTF.

The chain joins TRBV10-3 to TRBJ2-7, with 12 positions matching TRBD2. Germline lookup yields CDR1 ENHRY and CDR2 SYGVKD. J lost 3 bases, V lost 4 bases, and 7 bases had no gene match. The CDR3 consists of 16 residues. The CDR3: CAISVTSGGPHYEQYF. The CDR3 DNA follows: TGTGCCATCAGTGTAACTAGCGGGGGGCCCCACTACGAGCAGTACTTC.

V gene TRBV7-6 combines with J gene TRBJ2-1, with 7 positions matching TRBD1. The CDR3 contains 15 residues. The V gene end was trimmed by 5 bases and the J gene end by 6 bases; junction bases not matched to a gene: 10. Germline assignment: CDR1 SGHVS and CDR2 FNYEAQ. The CDR3 is CASSPTGIVGNEQFF. In nucleotides, the CDR3 is TGTGCCAGCAGCCCGACAGGGATAGTCGGCAATGAGCAGTTCTTC.

J is TRBJ2-1 and V is TRBV4-1; D may be TRBD2 (6 bases). Germline lookup yields CDR1 MGHRA and CDR2 YSYEKL. The V end lost 3 bases, the J end lost 4 bases, and 22 bases lay between the germline ends. The CDR3 has 18 amino acids. The CDR3 loop reads CASSQLEGPHYTYNEQFF. Here the CDR3 DNA reads TGCGCCAGCAGCCAGTTGGAGGGACCCCATTATACTTACAATGAGCAGTTCTTC.

The chain has TRBV7-2 and TRBJ2-1; no firm D call. Trimming took off 0 bases at V and 5 bases at J, with 14 bases between the two ends. Germline CDR1 reads SGHTA; CDR2 reads FQGNSA. This CDR3 region has 16 residues. CDR3 region: CASSLARELVNNEQFF. The CDR3 DNA reads TGTGCCAGCAGCTTAGCCCGTGAGTTGGTTAACAATGAGCAGTTCTTC.

Here the CDR3 reads CASSGGSSGNTGELFF. The CDR3 DNA reads as TGTGCCAGCAGTGGTGGGTCTAGCGGTAACACCGGGGAGCTGTTTTTT. The chain is built from TRBV28 and TRBJ2-2, with 7 bases identical to TRBD2. CDR3 length equals 16 residues. From germline, CDR1 is MDHEN and CDR2 SYDVKM. V lost 5 bases to trimming and J lost 2 bases; unmatched junction nucleotides: 8.

This clone was recorded once. The chain uses TRBV28 and TRBJ1-2, with TRBD1 identical over 10 bases. The V and J ends lost 1 base and 7 bases, in that order; junction bases with no gene match: 3. Per germline, CDR1 MDHEN and CDR2 SYDVKM. This CDR3 is 14 amino acids long. This chain's CDR3 is CASSLFDRGLGYTF. CDR3 nucleotides: TGTGCCAGCAGTTTATTCGACAGGGGGCTTGGCTACACCTTC.

The V and J genes are TRBV19 and TRBJ1-5; 9 bases line up with TRBD1. The germline V gene has CDR1 LNHDA and CDR2 SQIVND (reference sequence). This CDR3 contains 19 residues. V lost 7 bases and J lost 0; bases outside the gene matches: 16. The CDR3 loop reads CASTKTPGQGKNSNQPQHF. CDR3 in DNA: TGTGCCAGTACCAAGACTCCGGGACAGGGAAAAAATAGCAATCAGCCCCAGCATTTT.